This is a list of T cell receptor beta chains from one sample in a study of OX40 agonist ivuxolimab in advanced cancers. Repertoires were generated with immunoSEQ multiplex PCR, while TCRdb's copy carries only in-frame clones and drops some. The sample contains some 75,000 clones, around nine tenths of which appear only once. The source was CD4+ or CD8+ T cells sorted from blood, collected in a trial of the OX40 agonist ivuxolimab. These receptors came from an adult with an advanced solid tumor such as melanoma, head and neck, liver or kidney cancer. Each CDR3 is given with its conserved first and last residue. Each record gives: V gene, J gene, clone size, D gene, CDR3 DNA, CDR3 protein. The D gene is left open where the match is weak. Only some rows state a clone size, as once, few, many or a class for expanded clones.

TRBV2,TRBJ2-3,once,TRBD2,TGTGCCAGCAGGGAAGGAGCGGGGGCAGATACGCAGTATTTT,CASREGAGADTQYF
TRBV6-5,TRBJ2-5,NA,NA,TGTGCCAGCAGTCCCACCGGGGGTGGAGAGACCCAGTACTTC,CASSPTGGGETQYF
TRBV6-6,TRBJ2-7,NA,NA,TGTGCCAGCGGCCGATGGGCTGACGAGCAGTACTTC,CASGRWADEQYF
TRBV28,TRBJ1-3,NA,NA,TGTGCCAGCATACAGGCCGGGGTCGTCTCTGGAAACACCATATATTTT,CASIQAGVVSGNTIYF
TRBV27,TRBJ2-4,once,NA,TGTGCCAGCAGTCAAACCGGGACGGACATTGTTCAGTACTTC,CASSQTGTDIVQYF
TRBV30,TRBJ2-7,NA,NA,TGTGCCTGGGACTACGTATCAGGGGCCGGGGAGCAGTACTTC,CAWDYVSGAGEQYF
TRBV19,TRBJ1-2,NA,NA,TGTGCCAGTAGTATTAAGAGATCAGAGGGGGGCTACACCTTC,CASSIKRSEGGYTF
TRBV5-1,TRBJ1-1,NA,NA,TGCGCCAGCAGCACGGGGAGGGAGGTTGCTCTGGCTTTCTTT,CASSTGREVALAFF
TRBV5-1,TRBJ1-4,NA,TRBD1,TGCGCCAGCAGCCCTGACAGGGCTGAGGAAAAACTGTTTTTT,CASSPDRAEEKLFF
TRBV5-1,TRBJ2-3,NA,NA,TGCGCCAGCAGCTTGGTGCAGTTGGATACGCAGTATTTT,CASSLVQLDTQYF
TRBV7-2,TRBJ1-2,NA,NA,TGTGCCAGCAGCAACGACAGGAGCGCGAACTATGGCTACACCTTC,CASSNDRSANYGYTF
TRBV5-6,TRBJ1-2,NA,NA,TGTGCCAGCAGCTTCTGGACCGAAATGAACTATGGCTACACCTTC,CASSFWTEMNYGYTF
TRBV2,TRBJ1-1,few,TRBD1,TGTGCCAGCATTAGACAGGGGATGAACACTGAAGCTTTCTTT,CASIRQGMNTEAFF
TRBV27,TRBJ2-3,NA,NA,TGTGCCAGCAGTTTTAGGGGAAGGGGCACAGATACGCAGTATTTT,CASSFRGRGTDTQYF
TRBV19,TRBJ1-1,NA,NA,TGTGCCACCCAAGTGGGGGGCTCGGGCACTGAAGCTTTCTTT,CATQVGGSGTEAFF
TRBV2,TRBJ1-1,NA,TRBD1,TGTGCCAGCAGTGAACAGGACAGGGTGGTAACTGAAGCTTTCTTT,CASSEQDRVVTEAFF
TRBV19,TRBJ1-6,NA,NA,TGTGCCAGTAGTATGGCCCTTTATAATTCACCCCTCCACTTT,CASSMALYNSPLHF
TRBV7-2,TRBJ1-6,NA,TRBD1,TGTGCCAGCAGCTTAGCGTATCCGGGACAGGGCTTCTATTCACCCCTCCACTTT,CASSLAYPGQGFYSPLHF
TRBV15,TRBJ2-3,NA,NA,TGTGCCACCAGCAGTCCCGAGTCGGATACGCAGTATTTT,CATSSPESDTQYF
TRBV5-1,TRBJ1-4,NA,TRBD1,TGCGCCAGCAGCTCGGGACAGGGCGGGAATAATGAAAAACTGTTTTTT,CASSSGQGGNNEKLFF
TRBV5-5,TRBJ2-5,NA,NA,TGTGCCAGCAGCTCCCAAGGAAGGCGCGGAGAGACCCAGTACTTC,CASSSQGRRGETQYF
TRBV6-5,TRBJ2-2,NA,NA,TGTGCCAGCAGTTATAGGGGCATCACCGGGGAGCTGTTTTTT,CASSYRGITGELFF
TRBV5-4,TRBJ1-4,NA,NA,TGTGCCAGCAGCCGGGACACCAGCGGACATGAAAAACTGTTTTTT,CASSRDTSGHEKLFF
TRBV7-6,TRBJ2-3,few,TRBD2,TGTGCCAGCAGGTCTACTAGCGTAAGCACAGATACGCAGTATTTT,CASRSTSVSTDTQYF
TRBV5-1,TRBJ1-1,NA,NA,TGCGCCAGCAGCTTGAACAGGGCCCCCACTGAAGCTTTCTTT,CASSLNRAPTEAFF
TRBV4-3,TRBJ2-3,NA,NA,TGCGCCAGCAGCCGCGCTCGGGGGAGCACAGATACGCAGTATTTT,CASSRARGSTDTQYF
TRBV28,TRBJ1-1,NA,TRBD1,TGTGCCGGGCTCAGACAGGGCGGGACTGAAGCTTTCTTT,CAGLRQGGTEAFF
TRBV27,TRBJ1-5,NA,NA,TGTGCCAGCGGCCGGGGGGCCAGCAATCAGCCCCAGCATTTT,CASGRGASNQPQHF
TRBV7-2,TRBJ2-1,NA,NA,TGTGCCAGTAGGGGGGACCCCTCCTACAATGAGCAGTTCTTC,CASRGDPSYNEQFF
TRBV7-2,TRBJ1-6,few,TRBD1,TGTGCCAGCAGCTTATTCACAGGGGGGGATTCACCCCTCCACTTT,CASSLFTGGDSPLHF
TRBV18,TRBJ2-5,NA,NA,TGTGCCAGCTCACCGGGGTCCCGCGAGACCCAGTACTTC,CASSPGSRETQYF
TRBV6-5,TRBJ1-1,NA,NA,TGTGCCAGCAGTTACTCGTGGGGAGGGAGAACTGAAGCTTTCTTT,CASSYSWGGRTEAFF
TRBV19,TRBJ2-2,NA,NA,TGTGCCAGTAGTATGGATGGGGTGAACACCGGGGAGCTGTTTTTT,CASSMDGVNTGELFF
TRBV5-1,TRBJ1-1,NA,TRBD1,TGCGCCAGCAGCTCGAACAGGGGGCACACTGAAGCTTTCTTT,CASSSNRGHTEAFF
TRBV29-1,TRBJ2-3,NA,NA,TGCAGCGTTGCCGATGGTGCAGATACGCAGTATTTT,CSVADGADTQYF
TRBV29-1,TRBJ2-1,NA,NA,TGCAGCGTTGTGGGGTGGCGAGGATACGATGAGCAGTTCTTC,CSVVGWRGYDEQFF
TRBV7-9,TRBJ2-5,NA,NA,TGTGCCAGCAGCTTAATGGGGGGACAAGAGACCCAGTACTTC,CASSLMGGQETQYF
TRBV28,TRBJ1-5,NA,NA,TGTGCCAGCAGCCCCCCTACCATACCCCAGCATTTT,CASSPPTIPQHF
TRBV11-1,TRBJ2-1,NA,TRBD1,TGTGCCAGCAGCCTAACGGGACAGGGGAACAATGAGCAGTTCTTC,CASSLTGQGNNEQFF
TRBV7-2,TRBJ1-6,NA,NA,TGTGCCAGCAGTTTTACCGGGAGCAAAAATTCACCCCTCCACTTT,CASSFTGSKNSPLHF
TRBV28,TRBJ2-2,once,NA,TGTGCCAGCACCGAGGTCGGCCGTGGCGGGGAGCTGTTTTTT,CASTEVGRGGELFF
TRBV19,TRBJ1-5,few,NA,TGTGCCAGTAGTTTAATGGTAGGGCAGCCCCAGCATTTT,CASSLMVGQPQHF
TRBV9,TRBJ2-7,NA,TRBD1,TGTGCCAGCAGCCGTGACATGGGACAGGGGTCCTACGAGCAGTACTTC,CASSRDMGQGSYEQYF
TRBV9,TRBJ2-2,NA,NA,TGTGCCAGCAGCCCCGTGGGGTCGGTTGCCGGGGAGCTGTTTTTT,CASSPVGSVAGELFF
TRBV4-3,TRBJ2-5,NA,TRBD1,TGCGCCAGCAGCCAAGTACAGGGACAGGGGGAGACCCAGTACTTC,CASSQVQGQGETQYF
TRBV4-2,TRBJ1-5,once,TRBD1,TGTGCCAGCAGCCCCAATGACAGGGGAAGAAGGCAGCCCCAGCATTTT,CASSPNDRGRRQPQHF
TRBV19,TRBJ1-1,NA,NA,TGTGCCAGTAGCTCGGCCGCTGAAGCTTTCTTT,CASSSAAEAFF
TRBV10-3,TRBJ1-3,NA,NA,TGTGCCATCAGTGAAGTTTCCGGCTCCCACTCTGGAAACACCATATATTTT,CAISEVSGSHSGNTIYF
TRBV21-1,TRBJ2-3,NA,NA,TGTGCCAGCAGCATACCGAAAGGGGGCTGCACAGATACGCAGTATTTT,CASSIPKGGCTDTQYF
TRBV6-1,TRBJ2-5,NA,TRBD1,TGTGCCAGCAGAAGACAGGGACGAGGGGAGACCCAGTACTTC,CASRRQGRGETQYF
TRBV19,TRBJ1-4,NA,TRBD1,TGTGCCAGTATCCAGGGGGGAGGATCCGATGAAAAACTGTTTTTT,CASIQGGGSDEKLFF